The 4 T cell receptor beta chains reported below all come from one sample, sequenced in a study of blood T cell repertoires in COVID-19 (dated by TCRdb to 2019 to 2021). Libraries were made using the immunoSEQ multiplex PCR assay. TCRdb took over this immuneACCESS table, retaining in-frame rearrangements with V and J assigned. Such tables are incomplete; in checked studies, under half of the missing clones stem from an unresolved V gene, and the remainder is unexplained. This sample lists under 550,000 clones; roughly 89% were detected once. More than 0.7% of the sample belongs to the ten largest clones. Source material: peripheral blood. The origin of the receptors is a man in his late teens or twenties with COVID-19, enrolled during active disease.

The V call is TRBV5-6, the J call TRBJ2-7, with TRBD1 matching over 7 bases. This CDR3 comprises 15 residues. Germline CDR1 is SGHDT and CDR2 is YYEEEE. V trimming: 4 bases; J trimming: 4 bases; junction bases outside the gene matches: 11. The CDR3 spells CASSGYRDSSYEQYF. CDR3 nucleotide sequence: TGTGCCAGCAGCGGATACCGGGACAGTTCGTACGAGCAGTACTTC.

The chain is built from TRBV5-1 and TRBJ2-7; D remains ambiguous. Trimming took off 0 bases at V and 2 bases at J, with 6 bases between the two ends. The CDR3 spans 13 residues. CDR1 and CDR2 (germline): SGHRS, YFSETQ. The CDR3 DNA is TGCGCCAGCAGCTTGGCGGCGGCCTACGAGCAGTACTTC. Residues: CASSLAAAYEQYF.

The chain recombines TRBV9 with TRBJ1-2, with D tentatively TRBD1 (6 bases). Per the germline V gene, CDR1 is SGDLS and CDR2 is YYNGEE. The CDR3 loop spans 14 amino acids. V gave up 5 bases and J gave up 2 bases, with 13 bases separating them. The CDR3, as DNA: TGTGCCAGCAGTGCTGGAGACAGGAACTATGGCTACACCTTC. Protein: CASSAGDRNYGYTF.

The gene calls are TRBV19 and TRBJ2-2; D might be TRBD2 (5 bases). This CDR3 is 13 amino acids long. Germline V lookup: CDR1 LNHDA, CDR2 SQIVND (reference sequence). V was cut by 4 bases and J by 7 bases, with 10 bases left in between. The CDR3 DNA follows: TGTGCCAGTAGTACGGGTCGGGGCGGGGAGCTGTTTTTT. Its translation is CASSTGRGGELFF.